A single sample is the source of the 15 T cell receptor beta chains below, sequenced in a study of vaccination and CD4 T cells after COVID-19. As for treatment: roughly ten-day PBMC culture with coronavirus spike peptide pools or control peptides (ViraFEST assay). Antigens for these TCRs are unknown. The assay that was used to sequence DNA from cultured CD4+ T cells was the Oncomine TCR Beta short-read assay. TCRdb called the PCR reads again in MiXCR, with one record for every CDR3 protein. The sample contains about 5,200 distinct CDR3 sequences, roughly two fifths of which appear only once. The source material was CD4+ T cells from blood, cultured in vitro. The receptors were gathered from a human donor who had recovered from COVID-19.

The chain carries TRBV6-5 and TRBJ2-3; 9 bases line up with TRBD2. Germline CDR1 is MNHEY and CDR2 is SVGAGI. The ends lost 3 bases at V and 5 bases at J; junction bases unmatched: 6. The CDR3 is 15 amino acids. CDR3 in amino acids: CASSYIAGARDTQYF. CDR3 DNA: TGTGCCAGCAGTTATATAGCGGGAGCTCGAGATACGCAGTATTTT.

Relative to its sample, this clonotype is medium-sized (0.01 to 0.1%). This sequence joins TRBV5-1 and TRBJ1-1; a possible D gene is TRBD1 (6 bases). The CDR3 covers 15 residues. The V and J ends lost 4 bases and 5 bases respectively, with 18 bases between them. Germline V CDR1 and CDR2: SGHRS, YFSETQ. This CDR3 reads CASSGGRGLDTEAFF. DNA of the CDR3: TGCGCCAGCAGCGGGGGTCGGGGGCTTGATACTGAAGCTTTCTTT.

The CDR3 DNA is TGTGCCTGGAGTCGACTAGCGCGGATGGGAGATACGCAGTATTTT. This translates into CAWSRLARMGDTQYF. The chain is built from TRBV30 and TRBJ2-3; TRBD2 agrees at 8 bases. Germline CDR1 and CDR2: GTSNPN and SVGIG (reference sequence). The ends lost 2 bases at V and 5 bases at J; junction bases unmatched: 9. This CDR3 region has 15 residues.

V gene TRBV20-1 combines with J gene TRBJ2-5; 11 nucleotides agree with TRBD2. The length of the CDR3 is 16 residues. Germline V lookup: CDR1 DFQATT, CDR2 SNEGSKA (reference sequence). The V gene end was trimmed by 3 bases and the J gene end by 0 bases; junction bases not matched to a gene: 6. In DNA, the CDR3 is TGCAGTGCTAGGGAGGGGACTAGCGGCTACCAAGAGACCCAGTACTTC. Residues: CSAREGTSGYQETQYF.

This clonotype occurred a few times. The CDR3 sequence is CASSLAPEGIGAFF. CDR3 DNA sequence: TGTGCCAGCAGCTTAGCGCCGGAGGGGATCGGAGCTTTCTTT. The chain uses TRBV7-2 and TRBJ1-1, with a weak D call TRBD1 (5 bases). Germline V gives CDR1 SGHTA, CDR2 FQGNSA. The V end lost 0 bases, the J end lost 10 bases, and 15 bases lay between the germline ends. The CDR3 length is 14 residues.

The rearrangement joins TRBV7-8 to TRBJ2-1; D tentatively reads TRBD1 or TRBD2 (6 bases each). V was trimmed by 2 bases and J by 0 bases, leaving 11 bases between them. The germline V gene encodes CDR1 SGHVS and CDR2 FQNEAQ. The CDR3 contains 16 residues. The CDR3 DNA sequence: TGTGCCAGCAGCTTACGGACGGGGGCCTCCTACAATGAGCAGTTCTTC. This sequence encodes CASSLRTGASYNEQFF.

V is TRBV11-3 and J is TRBJ1-3, with no clear D. Germline CDR1 and CDR2: SGHNT and YENEEA. This CDR3 region has 16 residues. V lost 3 bases and J lost 4, with 16 bases in between. The CDR3, as DNA: TGTGCCAGCAGCTTGTTAGGAGTGCGCGCCGGAAACACCATATATTTT. Translating it yields CASSLLGVRAGNTIYF. The whole variable domain, remainder taken from reference TRBV11-3 and TRBJ1-3, is EAGVVQSPRYKIIEKKQPVAFWCNPISGHNTLYWYLQNLGQGPELLIRYENEEAVDDSQLPKDRFSAERLKGVDSTLKIQPAELGDSAVYLCASSLLGVRAGNTIYFGEGSWLTVV.

This clonotype is termed medium-sized. The chain recombines TRBV27 with TRBJ2-5, with 12 bases that match TRBD2. Germline CDR1 is MNHEY and CDR2 is SMNVEV (reference sequence). This CDR3 region has 18 residues. With V trimmed by 4 bases and J by 4 bases, 13 bases remained unmatched. CDR3 amino acids: CASSSLAASGGAPETQYF. The CDR3 DNA follows: TGTGCCAGCAGTTCCCTCGCTGCTAGCGGGGGGGCCCCAGAGACCCAGTACTTC.

J is TRBJ1-2 and V is TRBV6-5; 7 bases line up with TRBD1. This CDR3 spans 13 amino acids. J lost 6 bases, V lost 0 bases, and 1 base had no gene match. CDR1 is MNHEY, CDR2 SVGAGI, per germline. Here the CDR3 DNA reads TGTGCCAGCAGTTACTCGGACAGGCATGGCTACACCTTC. It yields the protein CASSYSDRHGYTF.

This chain uses TRBV24-1 with TRBJ2-3; 7 nucleotides line up with TRBD1. The CDR3 consists of 13 residues. The germline V gene encodes CDR1 KGHDR and CDR2 SFDVKD. Trimming removed 7 bases from V and 5 bases from J; junction bases left unmatched: 5. Here the CDR3 reads CATSRPGGDTQYF. In DNA, the CDR3 is TGTGCCACCAGCAGGCCAGGGGGAGATACGCAGTATTTT.

The V gene is TRBV30, the J gene TRBJ2-7; a possible D gene is TRBD2 (8 bases). V lost 0 bases, J lost 3 bases, and 15 bases lay in between. This CDR3 contains 15 residues. Germline V CDR1 and CDR2: GTSNPN, SVGIG (reference sequence). The CDR3, as DNA: TGTGCCTGGAGTGTGACAGGGCGGGAGGTCTACGAGCAGTACTTC. Encoded protein: CAWSVTGREVYEQYF.

In DNA, the CDR3 is TGTGCCAGCAGCAATGACCCGAGGGATACGCAGTATTTT. Protein sequence: CASSNDPRDTQYF. V gene TRBV5-4 combines with J gene TRBJ2-3; no definite D call. The CDR3 runs to 13 residues. The germline V and J ends were trimmed by 4 bases and 6 bases, with 12 bases remaining between them. Germline V CDR1 and CDR2: SGHNT, YYREEE (reference sequence). The full variable domain, with the rest looked up from reference TRBV5-4 and TRBJ2-3, is ETGVTQSPTHLIKTRGQQVTLRCSSQSGHNTVSWYQQALGQGPQFIFQYYREEENGRGNFPPRFSGLQFPNYSSELNVNALELDDSALYLCASSNDPRDTQYFGPGTRLTVL.

The V call is TRBV4-2, the J call TRBJ2-5, with 12 bases matching TRBD2. Per the germline V gene, CDR1 is LGHNA and CDR2 is YNFKEQ. The length of the CDR3 is 16 residues. With 4 bases clipped from V and 2 bases from J, the junction kept 5 bases outside the gene matches. CDR3 nucleotides: TGTGCCAGCAGCCTAGGACTAGCGGGGAAACAAGAGACCCAGTACTTC. Its translation: CASSLGLAGKQETQYF.

The V and J genes are TRBV2 and TRBJ2-6; no definite D call. The germline CDR1 and CDR2 sequences are SNHLY and FYNNEI. This CDR3 region has 15 residues. Trimming removed 5 bases at V and 0 bases at J, with 8 bases between. The CDR3 loop is CASSRINSGANVLTF. CDR3 sequence (DNA): TGTGCCAGCAGTCGGATCAACTCTGGGGCCAACGTCCTGACTTTC.

The chain couples TRBV19 to TRBJ1-5; a weak D match, TRBD1 (6 bases). Trimming left V 7 bases short and J 6 bases short, with 10 bases between. The length of the CDR3 is 12 residues. The germline CDR1 and CDR2 sequences are LNHDA and SQIVND (reference sequence). CDR3 loop: CASNRVGQPQHF. The CDR3 nucleotides are TGTGCCAGTAACAGGGTGGGTCAGCCCCAGCATTTT.